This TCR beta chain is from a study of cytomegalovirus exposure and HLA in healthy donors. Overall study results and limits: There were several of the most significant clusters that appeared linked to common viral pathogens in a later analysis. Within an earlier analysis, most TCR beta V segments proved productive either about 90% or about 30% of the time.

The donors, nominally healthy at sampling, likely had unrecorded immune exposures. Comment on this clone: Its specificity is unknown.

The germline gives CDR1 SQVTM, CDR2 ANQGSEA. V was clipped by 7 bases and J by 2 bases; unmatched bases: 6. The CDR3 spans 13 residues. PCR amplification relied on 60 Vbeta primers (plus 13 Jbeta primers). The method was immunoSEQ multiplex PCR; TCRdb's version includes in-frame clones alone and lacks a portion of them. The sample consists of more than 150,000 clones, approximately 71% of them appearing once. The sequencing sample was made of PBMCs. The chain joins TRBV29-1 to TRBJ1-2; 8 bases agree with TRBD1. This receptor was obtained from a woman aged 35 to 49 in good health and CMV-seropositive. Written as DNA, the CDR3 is TGCAGCGCCCGGACAGGGTCAAACTATGGCTACACCTTC. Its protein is CSARTGSNYGYTF.